This T cell receptor (beta chain) was observed in a study of shared clonotypes between healthy human individuals. Study findings and constraints: Sampling used blood alone; tissue repertoires probably differ. Estimated clonotype richness was generally higher in naive than memory subsets.

A word on this clone: Its specificity is unknown.

Data came from immunoSEQ multiplex PCR; TCRdb stores just in-frame clones and leaves some out. The sample lists more than 400,000 clones, 90% to 96% occurring once. Germline CDR1 MDHEN, CDR2 SYDVKM. The V gene end was trimmed by 6 bases and the J gene end by 6 bases; junction bases not matched to a gene: 2. This CDR3 comprises 14 residues. The sequence derives from a woman younger than 45 in good health. The sequencing sample was made of naive CD4+ T cells sorted from blood. Subset in this sample: CD45RA+ positively selected. The chain couples TRBV28 to TRBJ2-3; 14 bases align to TRBD2. The CDR3, as DNA: TGTGCCAGCAGGGGACTAGCGGGAGACGATACGCAGTATTTT. Encoded protein: CASRGLAGDDTQYF.